A single sample gave rise to the 21 T cell receptor beta chains below, sequenced in a study of blood T cell repertoires in COVID-19. TCRdb's copy holds only in-frame clones and misses some; the assay was immunoSEQ multiplex PCR. Of about 260,000 clones listed, about 87% were seen once; the top ten hold roughly 5.6%. The source material was peripheral blood. Receptors were obtained from a woman aged 55-69 years with COVID-19, enrolled during active disease.

The chain joins TRBV3-1 (or the pseudogene TRBV3-2) to TRBJ2-1; 8 nucleotides agree with TRBD1. Trimming cost V 7 bases and J 9 bases; bases outside gene matches: 14. This CDR3 region has 15 residues. CDR1 and CDR2 (germline): LGHDT, YNNKEL (reference sequence). The CDR3 reads CASTPPTGGLGEQFF. The CDR3 DNA reads as TGTGCCAGCACCCCTCCTACAGGGGGTTTGGGTGAGCAGTTCTTC.

The rearrangement uses TRBV10-1 and TRBJ2-1, with no clear D. This CDR3 spans 14 amino acids. Germline-derived CDR1 and CDR2 are WNHNN and SYGVQD (reference sequence). Trimming pared 5 bases from V and 5 bases from J, leaving 13 bases between. CDR3 DNA: TGCGCCAGCAGTCTGAACCCAAGCGACAATGAGCAGTTCTTC. As protein: CASSLNPSDNEQFF.

For this clone: The sample contains more than one DNA sequence encoding this CDR3. V is TRBV30 and J is TRBJ2-5; D ambiguous. From germline, CDR1 is GTSNPN and CDR2 SVGIG (reference sequence). Trimming pared 0 bases from V and 5 bases from J, leaving 4 bases between. The CDR3 loop spans 11 amino acids. The CDR3 here is CAWSVRETQYF. CDR3 DNA sequence: TGTGCCTGGAGTGTCAGGGAGACCCAGTACTTC.

The rearrangement uses TRBV24-1 and TRBJ2-3; 9 bases fit TRBD2. The CDR3 length is 15 residues. From germline, CDR1 is KGHDR and CDR2 SFDVKD. V lost 3 bases, J lost 3 bases, and 3 bases stayed unmatched. The CDR3 spells CATSDRSGSTDTQYF. CDR3 in DNA: TGTGCCACCAGTGATCGTAGCGGGAGTACAGATACGCAGTATTTT.

This clone was seen a single time. This rearrangement joins TRBV27 to TRBJ2-1; TRBD1 matches 7 bases. The germline gives CDR1 MNHEY, CDR2 SMNVEV (reference sequence). Germline trimming cut 10 bases from V and 2 bases from J; bases unmatched to any gene: 11. This CDR3 is built from 15 residues. CDR3 DNA sequence: TGTGCCACCCAGGTCGGGACAGAGGCCTACAATGAGCAGTTCTTC. Amino acids: CATQVGTEAYNEQFF.

The chain carries TRBV5-5 and TRBJ1-1; 8 nucleotides match TRBD1. The V gene's germline CDR1 is SGHKS and CDR2 YYEKEE (reference sequence). J gave up 4 bases and V 4 bases, and 6 bases lay outside the gene matches. The CDR3 length is 14 residues. CDR3 sequence (DNA): TGTGCCAGCAGCCTCCTCACAGGGGGCACTGAAGCTTTCTTT. Residues: CASSLLTGGTEAFF.

The chain couples TRBV27 to TRBJ1-6; 7 bases are a match to TRBD1. This CDR3 spans 13 amino acids. Unmatched junction bases numbered 4, after V lost 6 bases and J lost 8 bases. Germline values: CDR1 MNHEY, CDR2 SMNVEV (reference sequence). The CDR3 DNA reads TGTGCCAGCAGACGGGACAGTTATTCACCCCTCCACTTT. This encodes CASRRDSYSPLHF.

The V gene is TRBV7-9, the J gene TRBJ1-5; TRBD1 agrees at 7 bases. Germline trimming cut 1 base from V and 8 bases from J; bases unmatched to any gene: 5. The CDR3 extends over 14 amino acids. The V gene's germline CDR1 is SEHNR and CDR2 FQNEAQ (reference sequence). CDR3 loop: CASSLGQGEEPQHF. DNA of the CDR3: TGTGCCAGCAGCTTAGGACAGGGAGAAGAGCCCCAGCATTTT.

V and J are TRBV30 and TRBJ2-3; 10 bases map to TRBD2. V shed 8 bases and J 0 bases; nucleotides not matched to a gene: 8. Germline CDR1 is GTSNPN and CDR2 is SVGIG (reference sequence). This CDR3 region has 15 residues. CDR3 nucleotides: TGTGCCCGAAAACTAGCGGGGACTAGCACAGATACGCAGTATTTT. Its protein is CARKLAGTSTDTQYF.

This clone was counted only a few times. The J gene is TRBJ1-6, the V gene TRBV5-1, with D perhaps TRBD1 (6 bases). This CDR3 spans 13 amino acids. The V gene lost 2 bases and the J gene lost 10 bases, with 10 bases spanning the gap. Germline lookup yields CDR1 SGHRS and CDR2 YFSETQ. CDR3 DNA sequence: TGCGCCAGCAGCTTAGAGGACAGATCACCCCTCCACTTT. It translates to CASSLEDRSPLHF.

V usage is TRBV4-1 and J usage is TRBJ2-3; D not resolved. Germline CDR1 MGHRA, CDR2 YSYEKL. This CDR3 region has 17 residues. V shed 0 bases and J shed 2 bases, with 15 bases lying between them. The chain's CDR3 is CASSQDPTRIYTDTQYF. In nucleotides, the CDR3 is TGCGCCAGCAGCCAAGATCCCACCAGAATTTACACAGATACGCAGTATTTT.

This rearrangement joins TRBV2 to TRBJ1-4, with D maybe TRBD1 (5 bases). Germline-derived CDR1 and CDR2 are SNHLY and FYNNEI. This CDR3 region has 15 residues. V dropped 10 bases and J dropped 4 bases, with 19 bases sitting between them. The chain's CDR3 is CAISTSGIGNEKLFF. The DNA of the CDR3 is TGTGCCATCTCAACATCAGGGATCGGTAATGAAAAACTGTTTTTT.

This clone was seen a handful of times. CDR3 protein: CASSSLGGVYQPQHF. The DNA of the CDR3 is TGTGCCAGCAGTTCCTTAGGGGGCGTCTATCAGCCCCAGCATTTT. The V call is TRBV6-5, the J call TRBJ1-5, with TRBD1 matching over 7 bases. J lost 5 bases, V lost 4 bases, and 8 bases had no gene match. The CDR3 extends over 15 amino acids. Germline loops: CDR1 MNHEY, CDR2 SVGAGI.

This chain uses TRBV28 with TRBJ1-1, with TRBD1 matching over 9 bases. J was trimmed by 10 bases and V by 4 bases; bases with no gene match: 13. The CDR3 covers 15 residues. CDR1 and CDR2 (germline): MDHEN, SYDVKM. The CDR3 reads CASSSHEQGAHGAFF. CDR3 coding DNA: TGTGCCAGCAGTTCCCATGAACAGGGGGCGCATGGAGCTTTCTTT. Full variable domain (remainder filled in from reference TRBV28 and TRBJ1-1): DVKVTQSSRYLVKRTGEKVFLECVQDMDHENMFWYRQDPGLGLRLIYFSYDVKMKEKGDIPEGYSVSREKKERFSLILESASTNQTSMYLCASSSHEQGAHGAFFGQGTRLTVV.

The sample holds one count of this clone. CDR3 sequence reads: CASSQRQGYEQYF. The CDR3 coding sequence is TGTGCCAGCTCCCAAAGACAGGGATACGAGCAGTACTTC. V and J are TRBV18 and TRBJ2-7; 7 nucleotides match TRBD1. The junction had 6 bases not matched to a gene; V was cut back by 6 bases and J by 4 bases. The CDR3 totals 13 residues. CDR1 KGHSH and CDR2 LQKENI come from the germline V gene.

This chain connects TRBV3-1 (or the pseudogene TRBV3-2) to TRBJ1-1, with D perhaps TRBD1 (6 bases). From germline, CDR1 is LGHDT and CDR2 YNNKEL (reference sequence). This CDR3 region has 17 residues. V shed 5 bases and J shed 1 base, with 20 bases lying between them. CDR3 sequence (DNA): TGTGCCAGCAGCTTACGGGGGGCCACCGTGGGGAACACTGAAGCTTTCTTT. Protein product: CASSLRGATVGNTEAFF.

J is TRBJ1-2 and V is TRBV9; D perhaps matches TRBD1 (6 bases). The germline V and J ends were trimmed by 4 bases and 4 bases, with 11 bases remaining between them. The germline gives CDR1 SGDLS, CDR2 YYNGEE. The CDR3 runs 13 residues. The CDR3, as DNA: TGTGCCAGCAGCACTCAGGGGTTCTATGGCTACACCTTC. Protein sequence: CASSTQGFYGYTF. Filled out from reference TRBV9 and TRBJ1-2, the complete variable domain reads DSGVTQTPKHLITATGQRVTLRCSPRSGDLSVYWYQQSLDQGLQFLIQYYNGEERAKGNILERFSAQQFPDLHSELNLSSLELGDSALYFCASSTQGFYGYTFGSGTRLTVV.

This chain links TRBV6-2 or TRBV6-3 with TRBJ1-2, with unresolved D. CDR3 length equals 17 residues. Trimming took off 0 bases at V and 1 base at J, with 15 bases between the two ends. CDR1 is MNHEY and CDR2 is SVGEGT in the germline V gene. The CDR3 nucleotides are TGTGCCAGCAGTTACTCGCCGACCCAGCGGCTTAACTATGGCTACACCTTC. Encoded protein: CASSYSPTQRLNYGYTF.

Here the CDR3 DNA reads TGTGCCAGCAGCTTAGGAGGGTTGGGGGCCAACGTCCTGACTTTC. Encoded protein: CASSLGGLGANVLTF. The chain recombines TRBV7-6 with TRBJ2-6; D is perhaps TRBD2 (5 bases). V shed 1 base and J shed 4 bases, with 8 bases lying between them. The CDR3 has 15 amino acids. Per the germline V gene, CDR1 is SGHVS and CDR2 is FNYEAQ.

V and J are TRBV30 and TRBJ1-2; 9 bases fit TRBD1. The V gene's germline CDR1 is GTSNPN and CDR2 SVGIG (reference sequence). V was pared by 7 bases and J by 6 bases, with 21 bases of the junction left unmatched. The CDR3 is 17 residues long. The CDR3 loop is CASTLNRTGETSDGYTF. CDR3 in DNA: TGTGCCTCCACATTAAACCGGACAGGGGAGACGAGCGATGGCTACACCTTC.

The chain has TRBV5-5 and TRBJ1-2; a possible D gene is TRBD1 (5 bases). The V gene's germline CDR1 is SGHKS and CDR2 YYEKEE (reference sequence). V was pared by 0 bases and J by 0 bases, with 12 bases between. CDR3 size: 16 residues. CDR3 in DNA: TGTGCCAGCAGCTTGGCGGCAGGGCAAGCTAACTATGGCTACACCTTC. Amino acids: CASSLAAGQANYGYTF.